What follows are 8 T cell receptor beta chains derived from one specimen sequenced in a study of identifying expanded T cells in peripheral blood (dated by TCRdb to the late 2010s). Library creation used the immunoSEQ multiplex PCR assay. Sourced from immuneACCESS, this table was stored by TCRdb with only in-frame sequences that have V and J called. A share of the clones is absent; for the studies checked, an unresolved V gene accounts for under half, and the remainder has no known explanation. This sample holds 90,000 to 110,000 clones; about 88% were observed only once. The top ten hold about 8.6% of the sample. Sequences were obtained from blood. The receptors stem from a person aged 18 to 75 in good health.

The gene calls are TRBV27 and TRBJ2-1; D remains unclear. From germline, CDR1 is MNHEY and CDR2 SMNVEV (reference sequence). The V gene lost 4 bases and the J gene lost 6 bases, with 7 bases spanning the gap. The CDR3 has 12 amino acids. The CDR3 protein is CASSSGFNEQFF. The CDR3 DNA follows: TGTGCCAGCAGTTCTGGGTTCAATGAGCAGTTCTTC.

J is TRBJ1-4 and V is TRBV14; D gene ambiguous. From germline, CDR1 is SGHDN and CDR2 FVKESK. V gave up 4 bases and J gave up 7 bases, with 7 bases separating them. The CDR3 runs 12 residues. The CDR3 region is CASSLQREKLFF. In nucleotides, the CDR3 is TGTGCCAGCAGCCTACAGCGTGAAAAACTGTTTTTT.

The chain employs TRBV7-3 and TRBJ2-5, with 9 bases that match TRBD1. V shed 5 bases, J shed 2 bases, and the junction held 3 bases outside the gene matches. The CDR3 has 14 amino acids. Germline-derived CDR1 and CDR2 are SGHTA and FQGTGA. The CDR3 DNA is TGTGCCAGCAGCCGAGGGACAGGGCAAGAGACCCAGTACTTC. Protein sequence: CASSRGTGQETQYF.

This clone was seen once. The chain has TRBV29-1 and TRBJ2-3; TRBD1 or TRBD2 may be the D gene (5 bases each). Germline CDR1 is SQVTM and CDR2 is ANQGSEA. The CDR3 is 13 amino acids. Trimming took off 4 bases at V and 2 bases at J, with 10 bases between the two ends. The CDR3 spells CSVVCGTTDTQYF. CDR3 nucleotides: TGCAGCGTTGTGTGTGGGACCACAGATACGCAGTATTTT.

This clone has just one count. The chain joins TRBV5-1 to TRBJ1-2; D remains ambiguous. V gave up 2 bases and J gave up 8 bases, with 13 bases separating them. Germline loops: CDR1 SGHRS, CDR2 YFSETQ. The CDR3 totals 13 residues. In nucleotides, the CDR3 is TGCGCCAGCAGCTTTGAGGGAGTAGGCGGCTACACCTTC. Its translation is CASSFEGVGGYTF.

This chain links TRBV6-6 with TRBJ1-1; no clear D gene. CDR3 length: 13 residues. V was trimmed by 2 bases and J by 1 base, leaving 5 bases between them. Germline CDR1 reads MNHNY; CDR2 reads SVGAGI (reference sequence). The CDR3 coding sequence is TGTGCCAGCAGTTACGCTAAGAACACTGAAGCTTTCTTT. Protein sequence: CASSYAKNTEAFF.

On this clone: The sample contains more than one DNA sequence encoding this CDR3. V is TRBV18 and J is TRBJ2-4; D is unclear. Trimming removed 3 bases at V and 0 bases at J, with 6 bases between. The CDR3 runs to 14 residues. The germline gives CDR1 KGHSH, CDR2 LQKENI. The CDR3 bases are TGTGCCAGCTCACCTACCTTAGCCAAAAACATTCAGTACTTC. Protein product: CASSPTLAKNIQYF.

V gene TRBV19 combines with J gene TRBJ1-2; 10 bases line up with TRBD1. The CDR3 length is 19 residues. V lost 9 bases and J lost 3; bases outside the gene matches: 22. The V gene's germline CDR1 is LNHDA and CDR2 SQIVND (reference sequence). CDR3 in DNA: TGTGCCAGCACGATGGGGGATTCCGGGACAGGGGCGCTTCACTATGGCTACACCTTC. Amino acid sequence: CASTMGDSGTGALHYGYTF.